The 3 T cell receptor beta chains presented below share a single source sample, sequenced in a study of shared clonotypes between healthy human individuals. Produced via immunoSEQ multiplex PCR; TCRdb's table is partial and in-frame only. The sample has about 2.3 million clones; 80% to 95% are singletons. The specimen sequenced was naive CD4+ T cells from PBMCs. Specified subset: CD45RA+ positively selected. Receptors were obtained from a man in his late teens or twenties in good health. Some clones in this sample may be carry-over from other donors' samples.

This clone was counted a few times. Here the CDR3 reads CAWSEQGDQPQHF. CDR3 DNA: TGTGCCTGGAGTGAACAGGGCGATCAGCCCCAGCATTTT. V usage is TRBV30 and J usage is TRBJ1-5, with D maybe TRBD1 (6 bases). Germline CDR1 GTSNPN, CDR2 SVGIG (reference sequence). V was shortened by 1 base and J by 5 bases, with 9 bases between the two germline ends. The CDR3 is 13 amino acids.

This chain links TRBV6-6 with TRBJ1-5; 9 nucleotides agree with TRBD1. The CDR3 loop spans 15 amino acids. The germline V gene has CDR1 MNHNY and CDR2 SVGAGI (reference sequence). J gave up 2 bases and V 6 bases, and 5 bases lay outside the gene matches. The CDR3 DNA follows: TGTGCCAGCAGGTCGGGACAGGGCGGCAATCAGCCCCAGCATTTT. This codes for CASRSGQGGNQPQHF.

This chain links TRBV6-5 with TRBJ2-4, with D unclear. The CDR3 sequence is 13 residues long. The V gene's germline CDR1 is MNHEY and CDR2 SVGAGI. Trimming cost V 9 bases and J 9 bases, with 18 bases left between them. The CDR3 bases are TGTGCCAGTAAAAGAGACCCGGTAGGCATTCAGTACTTC. It yields the protein CASKRDPVGIQYF.